This TCR beta chain is drawn from a study of blood T cell dynamics during melanoma immunotherapy. Whole-study context: Standard first-line treatment here was pembrolizumab or nivolumab plus ipilimumab in metastatic melanoma.

Turning to this clone: The antigen remains undetermined.

Time point of the sample: pre-treatment baseline. Patients had no prior systemic cancer treatment, immunosuppressants or other active cancers. The V segment lost 5 bases and the J segment 1 base; nucleotides outside the gene matches: 5. In germline, CDR1 is SGHAT, CDR2 FQNNGV. CDR3 length equals 15 residues. Study results and caveats: Clones driving repertoire changes may be melanoma-specific or general immune activation.

Each bulk PBMC sample had 300 to 400 ng DNA loaded. This table comes from immunoSEQ multiplex PCR, and its TCRdb copy is limited to in-frame clones, with some not included. The top ten hold more than 6.5% of the sample, which has roughly 17,000 clones, roughly 84% seen once. V and J are TRBV11-2 and TRBJ2-5; 9 bases align to TRBD1. Sequenced here: blood, sampled from a patient treated with checkpoint blockade. This receptor was identified in a human donor with melanoma. The CDR3 region is CASSPGTGIQETQYF. The CDR3 nucleotides read TGTGCCAGCAGCCCCGGGACAGGGATCCAAGAGACCCAGTACTTC.